Below, one TCR beta chain is given with its context. This entry comes from a study of blood T cell repertoires in COVID-19. As for the study in general: The analysed material was cDNA or gDNA that came from T cells, B-cell-depleted T cells, or PBMCs.

Only in-frame clones appear in the TCRdb table, and some are missing; sequencing was by immunoSEQ multiplex PCR. Of 70,000 to 95,000 clones detected, 90% appear once; the ten largest clones hold approximately 1.5%. V gave up 0 bases and J gave up 3 bases, with 6 bases separating them. The germline gives CDR1 LNHDA, CDR2 SQIVND (reference sequence). CDR3 length equals 13 residues. The chain links TRBV19 to TRBJ2-7, with a weak D call TRBD1 (6 bases). What was sequenced was peripheral blood. The receptor was derived from a human donor with active COVID-19. The donor label of this sample is uncertain. The CDR3 loop is CASSIDRGYEQYF. CDR3 nucleotide sequence: TGTGCCAGTAGTATAGACAGGGGCTACGAGCAGTACTTC.